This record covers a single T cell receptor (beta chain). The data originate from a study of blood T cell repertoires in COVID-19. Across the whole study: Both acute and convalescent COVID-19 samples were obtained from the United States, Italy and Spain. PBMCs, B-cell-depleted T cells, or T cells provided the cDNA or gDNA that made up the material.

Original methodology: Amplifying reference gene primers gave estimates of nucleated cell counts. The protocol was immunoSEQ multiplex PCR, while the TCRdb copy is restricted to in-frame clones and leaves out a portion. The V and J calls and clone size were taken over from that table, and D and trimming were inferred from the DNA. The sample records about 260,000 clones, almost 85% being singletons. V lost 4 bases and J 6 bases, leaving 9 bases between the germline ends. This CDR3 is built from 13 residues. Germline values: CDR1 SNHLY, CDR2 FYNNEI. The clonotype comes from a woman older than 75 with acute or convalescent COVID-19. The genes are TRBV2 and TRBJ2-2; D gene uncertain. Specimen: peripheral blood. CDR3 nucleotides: TGTGCCAGCAGTGGCCAGGCGTCCGGGGAGCTGTTTTTT. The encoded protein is CASSGQASGELFF. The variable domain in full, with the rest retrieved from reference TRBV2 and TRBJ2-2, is EPEVTQTPSHQVTQMGQEVILRCVPISNHLYFYWYRQILGQKVEFLVSFYNNEISEKSEIFDDQFSVERPDGSNFTLKIRSTKLEDSAMYFCASSGQASGELFFGEGSRLTVL.